Listed below are T cell receptor beta chains from one sample, sequenced in a study of T cell changes during pregnancy in multiple sclerosis. Assay used: immunoSEQ multiplex PCR; TCRdb lists only in-frame clones, some missing. This table has about 70,000 clones, 85% to 95% appearing once. The sequencing here drew on CD8+ T cells from peripheral blood mononuclear cells, taken in the third trimester of pregnancy. The source of these receptors is a female donor in good health, enrolled as a control in a pregnancy study. The CDR3 runs from the conserved cysteine through the conserved F or W. D genes are given only for firm matches. A clone size is listed for some rows: how often the clone was seen (once, few, many), or a class if it is expanded.

J: TRBJ1-5; length: 15; size: NA; V: TRBV27; D: NA; DNA: TGTGCCAGCAGTTTATTTCTAAATAGCAATCAGCCCCAGCATTTT; CDR3: CASSLFLNSNQPQHF
J: TRBJ2-5; length: 14; size: NA; V: TRBV29-1; D: TRBD2; DNA: TGCAGCGGTCTGACACGGACTAGCGTGGAGACCCAGTACTTC; CDR3: CSGLTRTSVETQYF
J: TRBJ1-5; length: 15; size: once; V: TRBV5-6; D: NA; DNA: TGTGCCAGCAGCTTGGGGGCCCAGGGCAATCAGCCCCAGCATTTT; CDR3: CASSLGAQGNQPQHF
J: TRBJ2-7; length: 14; size: NA; V: TRBV6-1; D: TRBD1; DNA: TGTGCCAGCAGTGCTACCGGGACAGGCTACGAGCAGTACTTC; CDR3: CASSATGTGYEQYF
J: TRBJ2-7; length: 14; size: NA; V: TRBV9; D: TRBD2; DNA: TGTGCCAGCAGCGTGGAGCAGCGGGGCTACGAGCAGTACTTC; CDR3: CASSVEQRGYEQYF
J: TRBJ2-5; length: 11; size: once; V: TRBV21-1; D: NA; DNA: TGTGCCCCTAGGGGGTGGGAGACCCAGTACTTC; CDR3: CAPRGWETQYF
J: TRBJ2-5; length: 15; size: NA; V: TRBV7-9; D: TRBD1; DNA: TGTGCCAGCAGCTTAGAGACAGGGGTGCAAGAGACCCAGTACTTC; CDR3: CASSLETGVQETQYF
J: TRBJ2-7; length: 13; size: NA; V: TRBV27; D: TRBD2; DNA: TGTGCCAGCAGTACCGGGGGGACCTACGAGCAGTACTTC; CDR3: CASSTGGTYEQYF
J: TRBJ2-1; length: 12; size: NA; V: TRBV7-2; D: NA; DNA: TGTGCCAGCAGCTTATGGGAGAATGAGCAGTTCTTC; CDR3: CASSLWENEQFF
J: TRBJ2-5; length: 12; size: NA; V: TRBV19; D: TRBD2; DNA: TGTGCCAGCGCGGGACTAGAAGAGACCCAGTACTTC; CDR3: CASAGLEETQYF
J: TRBJ1-2; length: 14; size: NA; V: TRBV7-2; D: NA; DNA: TGTGCCAGCAGCTTAGCGTATGCAGGGAATGGCTACACCTTC; CDR3: CASSLAYAGNGYTF
J: TRBJ1-2; length: 13; size: NA; V: TRBV5-6; D: NA; DNA: TGTGCCAGCAGCCTAGATGGACTGGATGGCTACACCTTC; CDR3: CASSLDGLDGYTF
J: TRBJ1-2; length: 13; size: NA; V: TRBV19; D: TRBD1; DNA: TGTGCCAGTCTCGGACAGGGTGGCTATGGCTACACCTTC; CDR3: CASLGQGGYGYTF
J: TRBJ1-3; length: 16; size: NA; V: TRBV7-2; D: NA; DNA: TGTGCCAGCAGCTTAGTAGCGTCTACCCTTGGAAACACCATATATTTT; CDR3: CASSLVASTLGNTIYF
J: TRBJ2-1; length: 19; size: few; V: TRBV4-3; D: TRBD2; DNA: TGCGCCAGCAGCCAAGATCCAGGTAGCGGGGGGGCCATAAACAATGAGCAGTTCTTC; CDR3: CASSQDPGSGGAINNEQFF